A selection of T cell receptor beta chains follows, all from one sample in a study of blood T cell repertoires in COVID-19. Produced via immunoSEQ multiplex PCR; TCRdb's table is partial and in-frame only. The table shows fewer than 350,000 clones, with nearly 90% occurring only once. Sequencing input: peripheral blood. All receptors come from a young man with active or convalescent COVID-19. Both conserved end residues are part of each CDR3. D genes are given only for firm matches. Rows may omit the clone size; those that give it use once, few, many or a size class.

CDR3 length	D gene	clone size	J gene	V gene	CDR3 DNA	CDR3 protein
14	NA	NA	TRBJ2-2	TRBV7-2	TGTGCCAGCAGCTATCAGGGTAACACCGGGGAGCTGTTTTTT	CASSYQGNTGELFF
13	NA	NA	TRBJ1-4	TRBV5-5	TGTGCCAGCAGCTTTGCGCCGGTTGAAAAACTGTTTTTT	CASSFAPVEKLFF
15	NA	NA	TRBJ2-3	TRBV3-1/TRBV3-2	TGTGCCAGCAGCCCCGGCGGGGATGGCGCAGATACGCAGTATTTT	CASSPGGDGADTQYF
12	NA	NA	TRBJ1-6	TRBV19	TGTGCCACCCGGTTAGGGGCATCACCCCTCCACTTT	CATRLGASPLHF
15	NA	NA	TRBJ1-5	TRBV5-6	TGTGCCAGCAGCTTCTGGGGCAATAGCAATCAGCCCCAGCATTTT	CASSFWGNSNQPQHF
15	NA	NA	TRBJ2-3	TRBV5-1	TGCGCCAGCAGCTTGGCCGGGCTAGCGTCTGATACGCAGTATTTT	CASSLAGLASDTQYF
14	NA	NA	TRBJ1-2	TRBV21-1	TGTGCCAGCAGCAAAGGACAGGGGGCGGATGGCTACACCTTC	CASSKGQGADGYTF
15	TRBD1	NA	TRBJ2-6	TRBV7-9	TGTGCCAGCAGCATGACAGGGGTAGGGGCCAACGTCCTGACTTTC	CASSMTGVGANVLTF
15	TRBD2	once	TRBJ2-1	TRBV9	TGTGCCAGCAGCGGGGGGACTAGCGGGTCCAATGAGCAGTTCTTC	CASSGGTSGSNEQFF
13	TRBD2	NA	TRBJ2-7	TRBV13	TGTGCCAGCAGTATAGGGGAGGGGTACGAGCAGTACTTC	CASSIGEGYEQYF
13	NA	once	TRBJ2-3	TRBV10-3	TGTGCCACCCGGGACATCGACACAGATACGCAGTATTTT	CATRDIDTDTQYF
14	TRBD1	NA	TRBJ1-1	TRBV6-4	TGTGCCAGCAGTCCTCACAGGGGGAACACTGAAGCTTTCTTT	CASSPHRGNTEAFF
16	TRBD2	NA	TRBJ2-3	TRBV15	TGTGCCACGCAATTTAAACCGGGACTAGAATCCGATACGCAGTATTTT	CATQFKPGLESDTQYF
15	TRBD1	once	TRBJ1-2	TRBV7-9	TGTGCCAGCAGCTTAGATACGGACAGGAACTATGGCTACACCTTC	CASSLDTDRNYGYTF
18	NA	NA	TRBJ2-2	TRBV7-2	TGTGCCAGCAGCTTAACGAGTTACAGGGCAGTTGTTTCGTGGGAGCTGTTTTTT	CASSLTSYRAVVSWELFF
14	TRBD1	once	TRBJ1-1	TRBV19	TGTGCCAGTAGTGCCGGACAGGGGTACACTGAAGCTTTCTTT	CASSAGQGYTEAFF
16	TRBD2	once	TRBJ2-2	TRBV6-6	TGTGCCAGCAGTCCCACTCGGGGGGCGAACACCGGGGAGCTGTTTTTT	CASSPTRGANTGELFF
12	NA	NA	TRBJ1-1	TRBV12-3/TRBV12-4	TGTGCCAGCCGGAGGGGGAACACTGAAGCTTTCTTT	CASRRGNTEAFF
15	TRBD1	NA	TRBJ1-2	TRBV29-1	TGCAGCGTTGAAGGGAACAGGGGGCGAAACTATGGCTACACCTTC	CSVEGNRGRNYGYTF
16	NA	NA	TRBJ2-5	TRBV12-5	TGTGCTAGTGGTTTGGGACTCACGGGTAATCAAGAGACCCAGTACTTC	CASGLGLTGNQETQYF
13	NA	NA	TRBJ1-1	TRBV29-1	TGCAGCGTTGATTGGGTCAGGGGCACTGAAGCTTTCTTT	CSVDWVRGTEAFF
14	NA	NA	TRBJ2-7	TRBV5-4	TGTGCCAGCAGCCCGGGAGGCAGGGGCAACGAGCAGTACTTC	CASSPGGRGNEQYF
14	NA	NA	TRBJ1-1	TRBV14	TGTGCCAGCAGCGTAGGGGCTATGAACACTGAAGCTTTCTTT	CASSVGAMNTEAFF
16	TRBD1	NA	TRBJ2-1	TRBV3-1/TRBV3-2	TGTGCCAGCAGCCGCCTCAGGGGGCGTTCCTACAATGAGCAGTTCTTC	CASSRLRGRSYNEQFF
13	TRBD1	NA	TRBJ1-6	TRBV6-5	TGTGCCAGCAGGGACAGGGGATCTTCACCCCTCCACTTT	CASRDRGSSPLHF
16	TRBD1	NA	TRBJ2-1	TRBV9	TGTGCCAGCAGCGTACAGACAGGGGAATTCTACAATGAGCAGTTCTTC	CASSVQTGEFYNEQFF
14	TRBD1	once	TRBJ1-5	TRBV7-9	TGTGCCAGCAGCTTTACAGGGGGGCGAGGAGCCCAGCATTTT	CASSFTGGRGAQHF
15	NA	NA	TRBJ1-1	TRBV7-9	TGTGCCAGCAGCCCAGTCCGGACAGTGAACACTGAAGCTTTCTTT	CASSPVRTVNTEAFF
14	TRBD2	NA	TRBJ2-7	TRBV7-2	TGTGCCAGCAGCTTACTAGCGGGGGCCTACGAGCAGTACTTC	CASSLLAGAYEQYF
16	TRBD2	NA	TRBJ2-1	TRBV5-1	TGCGCCAGCAGCTTGGAGGCGGGAGGACCTTACAATGAGCAGTTCTTC	CASSLEAGGPYNEQFF
15	TRBD1	NA	TRBJ1-1	TRBV4-1	TGCGCCAGCAGCCATCTAAGGGGACAGGGGACTGAAGCTTTCTTT	CASSHLRGQGTEAFF
14	TRBD2	NA	TRBJ2-7	TRBV5-4	TGTGCCAGCAGCGTCACGGGGGGTCCCTACGAGCAGTACTTC	CASSVTGGPYEQYF
13	NA	NA	TRBJ1-2	TRBV29-1	TGCAGCGTTGGGGGACAAGGGGGCTATGGCTACACCTTC	CSVGGQGGYGYTF
15	TRBD2	NA	TRBJ2-5	TRBV6-5	TGTGCCAGCAGCTCTAGCGGGGGGGTTAAAGAGACCCAGTACTTC	CASSSSGGVKETQYF
12	NA	once	TRBJ2-5	TRBV12-3/TRBV12-4	TGTGCCAGCAAGCGCAACCAAGAGACCCAGTACTTC	CASKRNQETQYF
17	NA	few	TRBJ2-4	TRBV5-8	TGTGCCAGCAGCCCCGGTGGAGTAGACTTAGCCAAAAACATTCAGTACTTC	CASSPGGVDLAKNIQYF
16	TRBD1	NA	TRBJ1-5	TRBV5-5	TGTGCCAGCAGCCTTCCGTTGACAGGGGGGAATCAGCCCCAGCATTTT	CASSLPLTGGNQPQHF
12	NA	NA	TRBJ2-1	TRBV11-3	TGTGCCAGCAGCGACGGCCCAGGGGTGTCGTTCTTC	CASSDGPGVSFF
15	NA	NA	TRBJ1-2	TRBV6-5	TGTGCCAGCAGAACTACAGGGTACACTAACTATGGCTACACCTTC	CASRTTGYTNYGYTF
16	NA	NA	TRBJ2-4	TRBV18	TGTGCCAGCTCACCGTTCGCTATGTGGGCCAAAAACATTCAGTACTTC	CASSPFAMWAKNIQYF
14	NA	once	TRBJ1-1	TRBV7-6	TGTGCCAGCAGCTTAGTTGGGGCCGGGACTGAAGCTTTCTTT	CASSLVGAGTEAFF
15	NA	NA	TRBJ1-2	TRBV3-1/TRBV3-2	TGTGCCAGCAGCCAAGAAGATGGGAGTAGCTATGGCTACACCTTC	CASSQEDGSSYGYTF
14	TRBD1	few	TRBJ1-4	TRBV19	TGTGCCAGTAGTCCCCGGGACAGCAAAGAAAAACTGTTTTTT	CASSPRDSKEKLFF
15	NA	NA	TRBJ1-2	TRBV10-3	TGTGCCATCAGTGAGGTCTCCAGCCCTAGCTATGGCTACACCTTC	CAISEVSSPSYGYTF